This TCR beta chain was identified in a study of shared clonotypes between healthy human individuals. General observations from the study: Naive subsets generally had larger estimated richness than memory subsets.

A note on this clone: Its target is not known.

Sequencing was performed with immunoSEQ multiplex PCR; in TCRdb, only in-frame clones are kept and a portion is missing. The sample comprises over 2 million clones, roughly 90% of which are singletons, and more than 0.35% rests with the top ten. Sequenced sample: naive CD4+ T cells from PBMCs. Subset defined: CD45RA+ positively selected. This clonotype originated in a young man in good health. Some clones in this sample may be carry-over from other donors' samples.

This CDR3 is CASSPEREAGELFF. CDR3 DNA sequence: TGTGCCAGCAGCCCCGAGCGGGAGGCCGGGGAGCTGTTTTTT. The chain carries TRBV7-3 and TRBJ2-2; 9 bases are a match to TRBD2. From germline, CDR1 is SGHTA and CDR2 FQGTGA. The V gene end was trimmed by 5 bases and the J gene end by 6 bases; junction bases not matched to a gene: 4. There are 14 residues in the CDR3. The entire variable domain, with the rest obtained from reference TRBV7-3 and TRBJ2-2, is as follows: GAGVSQTPSNKVTEKGKYVELRCDPISGHTALYWYRQSLGQGPEFLIYFQGTGAADDSGLPNDRFFAVRPEGSVSTLKIQRTERGDSAVYLCASSPEREAGELFFGEGSRLTVL.